These 10 T cell receptor beta chains share one sample of origin, sequenced in a study of response to subunit inactivated influenza vaccine. A single record per CDR3 protein comes from TCRdb applying MiXCR to the RT-PCR reads. This sample has roughly 650,000 distinct CDR3 sequences, with 15% to 18% found just once. Sequenced material: PBMCs from blood, taken 12 days after vaccination. The receptor source for this set is a man aged 50-60 years who received an inactivated influenza vaccine.

V usage is TRBV7-8 and J usage is TRBJ2-1, with a tentative D call TRBD1 (6 bases). The CDR3 spans 19 residues. Germline values: CDR1 SGHVS, CDR2 FQNEAQ. The ends were cut back, 1 base at V and 9 bases at J, with 28 bases in the middle. The CDR3 spells CASSLVRRWARGSYLEQFF. CDR3 coding DNA: TGTGCCAGCAGCTTAGTGCGTCGGTGGGCCAGGGGTAGCTATCTTGAGCAGTTCTTC.

This clonotype was observed a handful of times. V usage is TRBV6-2 or TRBV6-3 and J usage is TRBJ2-2, with 9 bases identical to TRBD2. Germline V gene sequence: CDR1 MNHEY, CDR2 SVGEGT. V lost 2 bases, J lost 4 bases, and 5 bases stayed unmatched. The CDR3 sequence is 16 residues long. CDR3 protein: CASSYVGTSRTGELFF. CDR3 nucleotide sequence: TGTGCCAGCAGTTACGTAGGGACTAGCCGCACCGGGGAGCTGTTTTTT.

This clonotype turned up a few times. This chain links TRBV7-3 with TRBJ2-2; D perhaps matches TRBD2 (5 bases). Germline assignment: CDR1 SGHTA and CDR2 FQGTGA. Trimming took 1 base from V and 5 from J, leaving 14 bases between them. The CDR3 runs 16 residues. The CDR3 DNA is TGTGCCAGCAGCTTAATTGGCGGCCCGGGGACCGGGGAGCTGTTTTTT. This gives the protein CASSLIGGPGTGELFF.

This chain joins TRBV20-1 and TRBJ2-5, with D possibly TRBD2 on 7 matching bases. This CDR3 contains 14 residues. Germline V lookup: CDR1 DFQATT, CDR2 SNEGSKA (reference sequence). V was cut by 3 bases and J by 1 base, with 12 bases left in between. The CDR3: CSARAGAIQETQYF. Written as DNA, the CDR3 is TGCAGTGCTAGGGCGGGGGCGATCCAAGAGACCCAGTACTTC.

This chain joins TRBV28 and TRBJ2-2; unclear D gene. The CDR3 has 14 amino acids. CDR1 and CDR2 (germline): MDHEN, SYDVKM. The ends were cut back, 8 bases at V and 4 bases at J, with 14 bases in the middle. CDR3 loop: CASRVGPGTGELFF. CDR3 bases: TGTGCCAGCCGGGTCGGACCTGGCACCGGGGAGCTGTTTTTT.

The chain employs TRBV12-3 or TRBV12-4 and TRBJ2-1; possible D gene TRBD2, 5 bases. The CDR3 has 15 amino acids. V lost 3 bases and J 1 base, leaving 10 bases between the germline ends. DNA of the CDR3: TGTGCCAGCAGTTTCGGGGTAGCTTCCTACAATGAGCAGTTCTTC. This sequence encodes CASSFGVASYNEQFF.

The chain couples TRBV20-1 to TRBJ2-3; 7 positions match TRBD2. V lost 0 bases and J lost 7; bases outside the gene matches: 10. CDR1 is DFQATT, CDR2 SNEGSKA, per germline (reference sequence). The CDR3 is 15 residues long. Here the CDR3 reads CSARDRREMRYTQYF. The CDR3, as DNA: TGCAGTGCTAGAGATCGGCGGGAGATGAGGTATACGCAGTATTTT.

A note on this clonotype: A much more abundant neighbour one base away suggests this may be a read error. The genes are TRBV7-6 and TRBJ2-3, with D maybe TRBD2 (6 bases). This CDR3 is built from 13 residues. Germline CDR1 reads SGHVS; CDR2 reads FNYEAQ. CDR3 residues: CACSLGGEDTQYF. CDR3 in DNA: TGTGCCTGCAGCTTAGGAGGGGAGGATACGCAGTATTTT.

The chain recombines TRBV5-1 with TRBJ2-7, with D perhaps being TRBD1 or TRBD2 (5 bases each). With 4 bases removed from V and 3 bases from J, the gap between germline ends came to 14 bases. CDR1 is SGHRS, CDR2 YFSETQ, per germline. This CDR3 spans 14 amino acids. This CDR3 is CASSGGPPNYEQYF. The CDR3 bases are TGCGCCAGCAGCGGGGGACCTCCTAACTACGAGCAGTACTTC.

The chain combines TRBV5-1 with TRBJ2-1, with D tentatively TRBD1 or TRBD2 (6 bases each). Deletions cut 1 base from V and 4 bases from J, with 12 bases between. The CDR3 has 15 residues. Germline V gives CDR1 SGHRS, CDR2 YFSETQ. CDR3 DNA: TGCGCCAGCAGCTTGAAGGGGGGCACTTACAATGAGCAGTTCTTC. This encodes CASSLKGGTYNEQFF.